The 28 T cell receptor beta chains in this list originate from one sample, sequenced in a study of cytomegalovirus exposure and HLA in healthy donors. It was with 60 Vbeta and 13 Jbeta primers that the PCR ran. Here immunoSEQ multiplex PCR was the method, and the copy in TCRdb shows in-frame clones only, minus some. Of 95,000 to 150,000 clones in the sample, 60% to 85% were seen once. Sequencing was performed on PBMCs. Every receptor here comes from a middle-aged woman in good health and CMV-seropositive.

V is TRBV6-5 and J is TRBJ2-4; 8 bases agree with TRBD1. Trimming took 6 bases from V and 6 from J; bases not matched to a gene: 4. The CDR3 consists of 13 residues. Germline V gene sequence: CDR1 MNHEY, CDR2 SVGAGI. The CDR3 here is CASRGTGLNIQYF. DNA of the CDR3: TGTGCCAGCAGAGGGACAGGACTAAACATTCAGTACTTC.

The chain has TRBV4-1 and TRBJ2-1; TRBD1 might be the D (6 bases). Germline CDR1 reads MGHRA; CDR2 reads YSYEKL. Trimming stripped 3 bases from V and 4 bases from J, with 10 bases between. The CDR3 covers 14 residues. The CDR3 sequence: CASSHLGGYNEQFF. The CDR3 nucleotides read TGCGCCAGCAGCCACTTAGGGGGTTACAATGAGCAGTTCTTC.

This chain links TRBV2 with TRBJ1-3, with 9 bases fitting TRBD1. Germline V gene data show CDR1 as SNHLY and CDR2 as FYNNEI. Germline trimming cut 7 bases from V and 3 bases from J; bases unmatched to any gene: 7. The length of the CDR3 is 15 residues. As DNA, the CDR3 is TGTGCCAGCACCCTGGGACAGGGAGGTGGAAACACCATATATTTT. Protein sequence: CASTLGQGGGNTIYF. The variable domain in full, completed from reference TRBV2 and TRBJ1-3, reads EPEVTQTPSHQVTQMGQEVILRCVPISNHLYFYWYRQILGQKVEFLVSFYNNEISEKSEIFDDQFSVERPDGSNFTLKIRSTKLEDSAMYFCASTLGQGGGNTIYFGEGSWLTVV.

The J gene is TRBJ2-5, the V gene TRBV29-1; tentative D call: TRBD1 (6 bases). Trimming stripped 4 bases from V and 2 bases from J, with 14 bases between. There are 14 residues in the CDR3. The germline V gene encodes CDR1 SQVTM and CDR2 ANQGSEA. CDR3 sequence reads: CSVAVGGEQETQYF. The CDR3 nucleotides read TGCAGCGTTGCTGTAGGGGGTGAACAAGAGACCCAGTACTTC.

The chain has TRBV7-9 and TRBJ1-6; TRBD1 matches at 7 bases. There are 14 residues in the CDR3. CDR1 and CDR2 (germline): SEHNR, FQNEAQ (reference sequence). V trimming: 5 bases; J trimming: 10 bases; junction bases outside the gene matches: 8. The CDR3 nucleotides are TGTGCCAGCAGCCCCACAGGGGAAGGCTCACCCCTCCACTTT. This sequence encodes CASSPTGEGSPLHF.

This clone was seen more than once but under ten times. The chain is built from TRBV18 and TRBJ1-2; 9 bases agree with TRBD1. J gave up 5 bases and V 5 bases, and 6 bases lay outside the gene matches. CDR3 length equals 14 residues. Germline CDR1 is KGHSH and CDR2 is LQKENI. The CDR3 sequence: CASSSGGQGYGYTF. For the CDR3, the DNA is TGTGCCAGCTCATCAGGGGGACAGGGATATGGCTACACCTTC. Variable domain in full (rest from reference TRBV18 and TRBJ1-2): NAGVMQNPRHLVRRRGQEARLRCSPMKGHSHVYWYRQLPEEGLKFMVYLQKENIIDESGMPKERFSAEFPKEGPSILRIQQVVRGDSAAYFCASSSGGQGYGYTFGSGTRLTVV.

This clone showed up just a few times. The V call is TRBV7-3, the J call TRBJ2-7; tentatively, D is TRBD1 (5 bases). Germline V gene sequence: CDR1 SGHTA, CDR2 FQGTGA. Trimming removed 0 bases at V and 6 bases at J, with 9 bases between. The CDR3 runs to 13 residues. For the CDR3, the DNA is TGTGCCAGCAGCTTAACGTTGCAGGGCGAGCAGTACTTC. This gives the protein CASSLTLQGEQYF.

This clone was seen more than once but under ten times. This chain connects TRBV25-1 to TRBJ2-7; no firm D call. This CDR3 comprises 11 residues. Germline V lookup: CDR1 MGHDK, CDR2 SYGVNS. V gave up 3 bases and J gave up 8 bases, with 8 bases separating them. Written as DNA, the CDR3 is TGTGCCAGCAGTGATTACAATAAGCAGTACTTC. Protein: CASSDYNKQYF.

V usage is TRBV5-4 and J usage is TRBJ2-5; no clear D. The ends were cut back, 2 bases at V and 2 bases at J, with 10 bases in the middle. The germline V gene encodes CDR1 SGHNT and CDR2 YYREEE (reference sequence). This CDR3 is 14 amino acids long. CDR3: CASSFGQSQETQYF. CDR3 DNA: TGTGCCAGCAGCTTTGGGCAGAGTCAAGAGACCCAGTACTTC.

This sequence joins TRBV5-6 and TRBJ2-1; 7 positions match TRBD2. The germline V gene has CDR1 SGHDT and CDR2 YYEEEE. Trimming cost V 6 bases and J 2 bases; bases outside gene matches: 8. The CDR3 extends over 15 amino acids. The CDR3 here is CASIRWGTTYNEQFF. The CDR3, as DNA: TGTGCCAGCATCCGTTGGGGGACTACCTACAATGAGCAGTTCTTC.

The chain has TRBV12-2 and TRBJ1-2; TRBD1 is the table's D call and was not checked against the DNA. TRBV12-2 is deemed a pseudogene. The CDR3 consists of 15 residues. In DNA, the CDR3 is TGTGCAAGTCGCTTACGGGACAGTTTTAACTATGGCTACACCTTC. Protein product: CASRLRDSFNYGYTF.

The chain employs TRBV27 and TRBJ2-3, with D possibly TRBD2 on 6 matching bases. CDR3 length: 14 residues. Germline lookup yields CDR1 MNHEY and CDR2 SMNVEV (reference sequence). V was shortened by 2 bases and J by 4 bases, with 10 bases between the two germline ends. In DNA, the CDR3 is TGTGCCAGCAGTTTACCTCGGGAGTCAGATACGCAGTATTTT. It translates to CASSLPRESDTQYF.

The chain couples TRBV11-3 to TRBJ1-2; D possibly corresponds to TRBD1 (6 bases). The V gene lost 2 bases and the J gene lost 8 bases, with 21 bases spanning the gap. The CDR3 consists of 16 residues. The germline CDR1 and CDR2 sequences are SGHNT and YENEEA. The CDR3 reads CASSLRGDRRSGGYTF. The CDR3 coding sequence is TGTGCCAGCAGCTTAAGAGGTGACAGGAGATCCGGAGGCTACACCTTC.

V usage is TRBV7-8 and J usage is TRBJ2-2; possible D gene TRBD1, 6 bases. This CDR3 has 15 residues. Trimming stripped 1 base from V and 4 bases from J, with 10 bases between. The germline gives CDR1 SGHVS, CDR2 FQNEAQ. CDR3 coding DNA: TGTGCCAGCAGCTTAGTTATAGGGGGCACCGGGGAGCTGTTTTTT. Translated, it gives CASSLVIGGTGELFF.

The rearrangement links TRBV13 to TRBJ1-1; no firm D call. V was trimmed by 4 bases and J by 1 base, leaving 7 bases between them. There are 13 residues in the CDR3. Germline V lookup: CDR1 PRHDT, CDR2 FYEKMQ (reference sequence). In nucleotides, the CDR3 is TGTGCCAGCAGCTCGGGAGGGAACACTGAAGCTTTCTTT. This codes for CASSSGGNTEAFF.

V and J are TRBV6-1 and TRBJ2-2; D perhaps matches TRBD1 (6 bases). V gave up 3 bases and J gave up 5 bases, with 10 bases separating them. CDR3 length: 14 amino acids. CDR1 and CDR2 (germline): MNHNS, SASEGT. The CDR3 protein is CASSEGDITGELFF. The CDR3 nucleotides are TGTGCCAGCAGTGAGGGGGACATTACCGGGGAGCTGTTTTTT.

J is TRBJ2-7 and V is TRBV13; 8 positions match TRBD2. This CDR3 comprises 14 residues. Germline-derived CDR1 and CDR2 are PRHDT and FYEKMQ (reference sequence). J was trimmed by 6 bases and V by 0 bases; bases with no gene match: 4. The CDR3 nucleotides are TGTGCCAGCAGCTTAGGCGGGAGGGCCGTCGAGCAGTACTTC. Protein product: CASSLGGRAVEQYF. Full variable domain (outside the CDR3, taken from reference TRBV13 and TRBJ2-7): AAGVIQSPRHLIKEKRETATLKCYPIPRHDTVYWYQQGPGQDPQFLISFYEKMQSDKGSIPDRFSAQQFSDYHSELNMSSLELGDSALYFCASSLGGRAVEQYFGPGTRLTVT.

The rearrangement links TRBV15 to TRBJ2-5; 7 bases align to TRBD1. Trimming cost V 1 base and J 5 bases; bases outside gene matches: 1. The CDR3 has 13 amino acids. Germline-derived CDR1 and CDR2 are LNHNV and YYDKDF (reference sequence). The DNA for the CDR3 is TGTGCCACCAGCAGAGTCAGGGGGGAGACCCAGTACTTC. Amino acid sequence: CATSRVRGETQYF. Complete variable domain (other parts from reference TRBV15 and TRBJ2-5): DAMVIQNPRYQVTQFGKPVTLSCSQTLNHNVMYWYQQKSSQAPKLLFHYYDKDFNNEADTPDNFQSRRPNTSFCFLDIRSPGLGDTAMYLCATSRVRGETQYFGPGTRLLVL.

This sequence joins TRBV5-4 and TRBJ1-6; no firm D call. The CDR3 has 14 residues. V was trimmed by 1 base and J by 7 bases, leaving 9 bases between them. Germline values: CDR1 SGHNT, CDR2 YYREEE (reference sequence). The CDR3 sequence is CASSLSQSNSPLHF. In nucleotides, the CDR3 is TGTGCCAGCAGCTTGAGTCAGTCCAATTCACCCCTCCACTTT.

There are a few counts of this clone. V is TRBV4-1 and J is TRBJ1-4; D remains ambiguous. The V end was cut by 0 bases, the J end by 8 bases, with 13 bases between. The CDR3 covers 15 residues. Germline CDR1 and CDR2: MGHRA and YSYEKL. CDR3 sequence (DNA): TGCGCCAGCAGCCAAGAGTCGGGGAGAGGCGAAAAACTGTTTTTT. Encoded protein: CASSQESGRGEKLFF.

The chain employs TRBV30 and TRBJ1-1; D not certain. The CDR3 consists of 15 residues. V was pared by 0 bases and J by 3 bases, with 14 bases between. Germline CDR1 GTSNPN, CDR2 SVGIG (reference sequence). The CDR3 DNA sequence: TGTGCCTGGAGTGTCCCCGCGGGAGGAGACACTGAAGCTTTCTTT. Its translation: CAWSVPAGGDTEAFF.

The chain employs TRBV6-1 and TRBJ2-2; weak D call: TRBD1 (6 bases). CDR1 MNHNS and CDR2 SASEGT come from the germline V gene. This CDR3 contains 14 residues. Trimming pared 8 bases from V and 0 bases from J, leaving 10 bases between. The CDR3 reads CASLRDTNTGELFF. CDR3 DNA sequence: TGTGCCAGCCTCCGGGACACGAACACCGGGGAGCTGTTTTTT.

The rearrangement links TRBV6-6 to TRBJ1-1; TRBD1 matches at 11 bases. The CDR3 consists of 16 residues. V was clipped by 2 bases and J by 5 bases; unmatched bases: 7. Per germline, CDR1 MNHNY and CDR2 SVGAGI (reference sequence). The CDR3 DNA follows: TGTGCCAGCAGTTACCCCACCGGGACAGGGGGGACTGAAGCTTTCTTT. This gives the protein CASSYPTGTGGTEAFF.

This clone was counted only a few times. The chain has TRBV27 and TRBJ2-3; D unresolved. Germline CDR1 reads MNHEY; CDR2 reads SMNVEV (reference sequence). Trimming removed 0 bases from V and 2 bases from J, with 9 bases in between. The CDR3 has 15 residues. DNA for the CDR3: TGTGCCAGCAGTTTATCGGGCACTTTCACAGATACGCAGTATTTT. Translated: CASSLSGTFTDTQYF.

For this clone: Other DNA sequences of this sample code for an identical CDR3. The CDR3 spells CASSLAGSNEQYF. The CDR3 DNA is TGCGCCAGCAGCTTGGCGGGTTCGAATGAGCAGTACTTC. The V call is TRBV5-1, the J call TRBJ2-7; unclear D gene. The V gene's germline CDR1 is SGHRS and CDR2 YFSETQ. The CDR3 consists of 13 residues. V was clipped by 0 bases and J by 7 bases, with 11 bases between them.

V and J are TRBV5-6 and TRBJ1-2, with 8 bases matching TRBD1. The V segment lost 4 bases and the J segment 8 bases; nucleotides outside the gene matches: 13. CDR1 is SGHDT and CDR2 is YYEEEE in the germline V gene. CDR3 size: 15 residues. The CDR3 sequence: CASSPGRQGPGGYTF. The CDR3 DNA reads as TGTGCCAGCAGCCCAGGCCGACAGGGGCCGGGAGGCTACACCTTC.

The chain employs TRBV15 and TRBJ2-3, with 10 positions matching TRBD1. The germline V gene encodes CDR1 LNHNV and CDR2 YYDKDF (reference sequence). The V segment lost 6 bases and the J segment 5 bases; nucleotides outside the gene matches: 14. This CDR3 contains 17 residues. The CDR3 nucleotides read TGTGCCACCAGTCCACCAGACAGGGGGCGCGGGCTAGATACGCAGTATTTT. Protein: CATSPPDRGRGLDTQYF.

The chain carries TRBV7-6 and TRBJ2-5, with a tentative D call TRBD1 (6 bases). The J call is in doubt because the DNA end fits TRBJ2-7 better. Germline values: CDR1 SGHVS, CDR2 FNYEAQ. This CDR3 has 15 residues. The CDR3 DNA reads TGTGCCAGCAGCTTTGGGGCAGGGGTAAACTACGAGCAGTACTTC. This gives the protein CASSFGAGVNYEQYF.